This T cell receptor beta chain came from a study of vaccination effects on CD4 cells after COVID-19. For the study at large: Once vaccinated, three convalescent patients were sampled both early and late afterward.

Sequencing used immunoSEQ multiplex PCR; TCRdb keeps in-frame clones, though not all of them. The sample has about 17,000 clones; over 60% are singletons. This clone was seen a few times. No antigen is known for it. CDR1 and CDR2 (germline): MNHEY, SMNVEV (reference sequence). The CDR3 has 15 residues. V trimming: 5 bases; J trimming: 1 base; junction bases outside the gene matches: 4. CD4+ T cells specific for antigen were expanded with viral peptide pools by the ViraFEST assay before sequencing. A 10-day culture period preceded the isolation of CD4+ T cells. The person had a PCR-confirmed SARS-CoV-2 infection during March to December 2020. Every participant took two doses of the BNT162b2 or mRNA-1273 vaccine.

The starting material was CD4+ T cells from PBMCs cultured with SARS-CoV-2 spike peptides, obtained after COVID-19 vaccination. The V gene is TRBV27, the J gene TRBJ1-1; 10 bases map to TRBD1. The TCR sequence derives from a human donor who had a prior SARS-CoV-2 infection. The CDR3 spells CASSPRQGANTEAFF. For the CDR3, the DNA is TGTGCCAGCAGTCCCCGACAGGGGGCGAACACTGAAGCTTTCTTT.